Listed here are 22 T cell receptor beta chains from one sample, sequenced in a study of CD8+CD57+ T cells in acquired aplastic anemia. The authors sequenced patients whose flow cytometry had shown CD8+CD57+ cell expansion. Genomic DNA was employed as the template in profiling TCR beta VDJ and CDR3. MiXCR, run by TCRdb on the reads, gives a single entry per CDR3 protein. The data hold under 350,000 distinct CDR3 sequences, with 45% to 65% observed a single time. What was sequenced was sorted CD4+, CD8+, or CD8+CD57+ T cells (not recorded which) from PBMCs. Receptors originate from a human donor with aplastic anemia.

The chain recombines TRBV11-2 with TRBJ1-1; D is undetermined. The CDR3 loop spans 14 amino acids. Germline values: CDR1 SGHAT, CDR2 FQNNGV. With 5 bases removed from V and 0 bases from J, the gap between germline ends came to 10 bases. CDR3 amino acids: CASSPDPMNTEAFF. The CDR3 nucleotides read TGTGCCAGCAGCCCGGACCCCATGAACACTGAAGCTTTCTTT.

This sequence joins TRBV5-5 and TRBJ2-3; 7 nucleotides line up with TRBD2. V trimming: 2 bases; J trimming: 3 bases; junction bases outside the gene matches: 6. CDR3 size: 15 residues. Germline CDR1 is SGHKS and CDR2 is YYEKEE (reference sequence). CDR3 sequence (DNA): TGTGCCAGCAGCTTAAACAGCGGGGTGACAGATACGCAGTATTTT. This gives the protein CASSLNSGVTDTQYF.

This clonotype occurred many times. The gene calls are TRBV9 and TRBJ2-1, with D possibly being TRBD1 (6 bases). This CDR3 spans 14 amino acids. Trimming shortened V by 0 bases and J by 6 bases, and 10 bases separated the two germline ends. The germline gives CDR1 SGDLS, CDR2 YYNGEE. CDR3 region: CASSVEGTPNEQFF. Here the CDR3 DNA reads TGTGCCAGCAGCGTAGAGGGGACACCCAATGAGCAGTTCTTC.

The chain recombines TRBV7-6 with TRBJ1-6; TRBD1 matches at 8 bases. Germline V gives CDR1 SGHVS, CDR2 FNYEAQ. The V and J ends lost 6 bases and 7 bases, in that order; junction bases with no gene match: 8. The CDR3 extends over 15 amino acids. For the CDR3, the DNA is TGTGCCAGCAGAAAAGACAGGGGATTCAATTCACCCCTCCACTTT. It specifies CASRKDRGFNSPLHF.

This clonotype has a count of ten or more. The V and J genes are TRBV4-1 and TRBJ1-3; D unresolved. Germline CDR1 reads MGHRA; CDR2 reads YSYEKL. V lost 0 bases and J 0 bases, leaving 12 bases between the germline ends. CDR3 size: 17 residues. CDR3 in DNA: TGCGCCAGCAGCCAAGATACTCGGGCTACCTCTGGAAACACCATATATTTT. This codes for CASSQDTRATSGNTIYF.

J is TRBJ1-1 and V is TRBV5-6, with D unclear. V was shortened by 0 bases and J by 8 bases, with 8 bases between the two germline ends. Germline assignment: CDR1 SGHDT and CDR2 YYEEEE. CDR3 length: 12 amino acids. The CDR3: CASSLVRGEAFF. CDR3 in DNA: TGTGCCAGCAGCTTGGTTCGAGGGGAAGCTTTCTTT.

V is TRBV19 and J is TRBJ2-7; TRBD1 is a possible D gene (7 bases). The CDR3 sequence is 16 residues long. Trimming stripped 5 bases from V and 6 bases from J, with 23 bases between. Germline CDR1 LNHDA, CDR2 SQIVND (reference sequence). As DNA, the CDR3 is TGTGCCAGTAGTCAGATACGAGAGACAGGGACTTTCGAGCAGTACTTC. Amino acids: CASSQIRETGTFEQYF.

This clonotype was detected ten times or more. This chain joins TRBV7-2 and TRBJ2-2, with TRBD2 identical over 12 bases. This CDR3 has 15 residues. CDR1 and CDR2 (germline): SGHTA, FQGNSA. The V gene end was trimmed by 4 bases and the J gene end by 8 bases; junction bases not matched to a gene: 5. The CDR3 region is CASSSSGGASGELFF. CDR3 coding DNA: TGTGCCAGCAGCTCTAGCGGGGGGGCCTCTGGGGAGCTGTTTTTT.

As concerns this clonotype: Since no conserved phenylalanine or tryptophan closes the CDR3, a read error is the likely cause. The V gene is TRBV10-3, the J gene TRBJ2-5; tentative D call: TRBD1 (7 bases). Deletions cut 8 bases from V and 5 bases from J, with 18 bases between. CDR1 and CDR2 (germline): ENHRY, SYGVKD. This CDR3 has 14 residues. The CDR3 reads CAIGRETGRETQYL. In DNA, the CDR3 is TGTGCCATCGGCCGAGAGACAGGGAGGGAGACCCAGTACCTC.

On this clonotype itself: A read error is possible here, since a much larger clone lies one base away. A read error is likely, as this CDR3 ends without the conserved phenylalanine or tryptophan. The genes are TRBV20-1 and TRBJ2-7; 8 bases line up with TRBD2. The germline gives CDR1 DFQATT, CDR2 SNEGSKA (reference sequence). Unmatched junction bases numbered 7, after V lost 2 bases and J lost 1 base. The CDR3 length is 15 residues. The CDR3 coding sequence is TGCAGTGCTAGAACGGCTAGCGGGCCTTCCTACGAGCAGTACCTC. It yields the protein CSARTASGPSYEQYL.

To note about this clonotype: A much larger clone differs from this one at a single base, so this may be a read error. This rearrangement joins TRBV3-1 to TRBJ1-2; TRBD1 aligns across 9 bases. Germline CDR1 is LGHDT and CDR2 is YNNKEL (reference sequence). The CDR3 loop spans 14 amino acids. CDR3 region: CTSRQGVEGYGYTF. The DNA for the CDR3 is TGTACCAGCAGACAGGGGGTCGAGGGCTATGGCTACACCTTC.

The chain is built from TRBV5-4 and TRBJ1-4; no reliable D call. With 4 bases removed from V and 5 bases from J, the gap between germline ends came to 21 bases. The germline V gene encodes CDR1 SGHNT and CDR2 YYREEE (reference sequence). This CDR3 is 17 amino acids long. The chain's CDR3 is CASSRRLAEAQNEKLFF. As DNA, the CDR3 is TGTGCCAGCAGCCGCAGACTAGCGGAAGCACAGAATGAAAAACTGTTTTTT.

The genes are TRBV2 and TRBJ2-7; the D is unclear. Trimming shortened V by 7 bases and J by 3 bases, and 7 bases separated the two germline ends. CDR1 and CDR2 from the germline V gene are SNHLY and FYNNEI. The CDR3 length is 11 residues. CDR3 DNA: TGTGCCAGCACCACGTACTACGAGCAGTACTTC. It codes for CASTTYYEQYF.

At least ten counts were recorded for this clonotype. The rearrangement uses TRBV12-3 or TRBV12-4 and TRBJ2-1; D is perhaps TRBD2 (5 bases). The CDR3 is 14 amino acids. V shed 3 bases and J shed 10 bases, with 16 bases lying between them. The CDR3 loop reads CASSLREKSGEQFF. The DNA for the CDR3 is TGTGCCAGCAGTTTGAGGGAGAAAAGCGGCGAGCAGTTCTTC.

This clonotype was detected many times. The J gene is TRBJ2-5, the V gene TRBV5-1, with 9 positions matching TRBD1. The CDR3 runs to 15 residues. Germline assignment: CDR1 SGHRS and CDR2 YFSETQ. The trim removed 0 bases at V and 5 bases at J, leaving 5 bases unmatched. The CDR3, as DNA: TGCGCCAGCAGCTTGGGGGACAGGGATGCGGAGACCCAGTACTTC. It translates to CASSLGDRDAETQYF.

The chain combines TRBV6-2 or TRBV6-3 with TRBJ2-7, with D tentatively TRBD1 (6 bases). V was cut by 6 bases and J by 2 bases, with 17 bases left in between. Germline loops: CDR1 MNHEY, CDR2 SVGEGT. This CDR3 is built from 15 residues. The CDR3 is CASSPQGTGTYEQYF. The DNA of the CDR3 is TGTGCCAGCAGCCCCCAGGGGACGGGAACCTACGAGCAGTACTTC.

The chain employs TRBV19 and TRBJ1-5; D is unresolved. V gave up 6 bases and J gave up 2 bases, with 17 bases separating them. Germline values: CDR1 LNHDA, CDR2 SQIVND (reference sequence). The length of the CDR3 is 16 residues. The CDR3 DNA sequence: TGTGCCAGTAGCCGCTCGGGGAGGGTGGGCAATCAGCCCCAGCATTTT. Translating it yields CASSRSGRVGNQPQHF. Full variable domain (missing parts from reference TRBV19 and TRBJ1-5): DGGITQSPKYLFRKEGQNVTLSCEQNLNHDAMYWYRQDPGQGLRLIYYSQIVNDFQKGDIAEGYSVSREKKESFPLTVTSAQKNPTAFYLCASSRSGRVGNQPQHFGDGTRLSIL.

J is TRBJ1-4 and V is TRBV6-6, with no clear D. The CDR3 sequence is 12 residues long. Germline V gene lookup returns CDR1 MNHNY and CDR2 SVGAGI (reference sequence). V lost 11 bases and J 4 bases, leaving 11 bases between the germline ends. CDR3 nucleotide sequence: TGTGCCTCTAAGCGCGTTAATGAAAAACTGTTTTTT. This encodes CASKRVNEKLFF.

As for this clonotype: The conserved final phenylalanine or tryptophan is absent from the CDR3, which likely points to a read error. V and J are TRBV7-6 and TRBJ1-2; no definite D call. Germline CDR1 SGHVS, CDR2 FNYEAQ. Trimming took 4 bases from V and 6 from J, leaving 9 bases between them. The CDR3 covers 12 residues. The CDR3: CASSSYGHGYTL. The CDR3, as DNA: TGTGCCAGCAGCTCATATGGGCATGGCTACACCCTC.

This clonotype has a count of ten or more. The chain carries TRBV10-3 and TRBJ2-7; D not resolved. The V and J ends lost 6 bases and 0 bases respectively, with 6 bases between them. The CDR3 totals 12 residues. The germline gives CDR1 ENHRY, CDR2 SYGVKD. The CDR3 coding sequence is TGTGCCATCAGCGGCAACTCCTACGAGCAGTACTTC. This gives the protein CAISGNSYEQYF.

The V and J genes are TRBV19 and TRBJ1-2; possible D gene TRBD1, 5 bases. From germline, CDR1 is LNHDA and CDR2 SQIVND (reference sequence). This CDR3 has 18 residues. V was pared by 7 bases and J by 0 bases, with 24 bases between. In DNA, the CDR3 is TGTGCCAGTACGACTGGGGCTGGTGGTGTACAGGCTAACTATGGCTACACCTTC. Translated, it gives CASTTGAGGVQANYGYTF.

This clonotype was detected a few times. The chain uses TRBV2 and TRBJ2-1, with 8 bases identical to TRBD2. J lost 7 bases, V lost 10 bases, and 21 bases had no gene match. CDR3 size: 17 residues. Germline assignment: CDR1 SNHLY and CDR2 FYNNEI. CDR3: CATTRSHIAGMMNEQFF. In DNA form, the CDR3 reads TGTGCCACTACTCGCTCGCATATAGCGGGAATGATGAATGAGCAGTTCTTC.